The sequence of this T cell receptor beta chain was determined in a study of glioma-infiltrating T cells (dated by TCRdb to 2016 to 2017). Background on the whole study: Low-grade gliomas were represented by WHO grade II oligodendrogliomas or astrocytomas, and glioblastomas were represented by WHO grade IV tumors that were sampled at initial rather than recurrent diagnosis. TCR alpha- and beta-chain repertoires were sequenced from glioma tissue, non-neoplastic brain tissue and matched peripheral blood mononuclear cells. Dexamethasone was administered to glioma patients for six or fewer days before surgery. Three low-grade glioma patients, roughly eight primary glioblastoma patients and three non-glioma patients contributing non-neoplastic brain tissue were included in the paired cohort. Sequencing coverage of 4.5- to 10-fold of 1 million or so peripheral T cells was targeted for blood libraries. To gauge divergence between tissue and blood T-cell populations, every tissue-infiltrating repertoire was compared against the peripheral blood repertoire from the same patient. The paper as a whole reports these results and caveats: Tissue and blood shared very few CDR3 sequences, a result attributed to high CDR3 diversity and limited sampling. Group comparisons were based on small numbers of patients: three non-neoplastic, three low-grade glioma and roughly eight glioblastoma patients. Patients with low tissue-blood divergence were marked by a signature set of shared blood CDR3 motifs, and this signature set was depleted in highly divergent patients. VJ-independent divergence between tissue and blood was lower than expected in non-neoplastic patients but higher than expected in all gliomas, particularly low-grade gliomas.

The germline V gene (reference sequence) supplies CDR1 MNHEY and CDR2 SMNVEV. The junction carries 9 bases between V and J, which are trimmed by 5 bases and 3 bases respectively. Its CDR3 holds 13 amino acids, cysteine through phenylalanine. Of all the DNA, just the CDR3 is kept, 39 bases in frame from base 1. Many counts were recorded for this clonotype. What antigen it recognizes has not been identified. Base quality data are lacking; no much larger clone is found one base away. Surgical brain or tumor specimens were cryofrozen in liquid nitrogen immediately after resection, and peripheral blood cells were collected concurrently. The iRepertoire nested amplicon-rescue multiplex PCR (arm-PCR) platform was used to amplify TCR alpha and beta CDR3 regions from RNA. The input for one-step reverse transcription and amplification was about 95-450 ng of either tissue mRNA or PBMC total RNA. Following bead purification, Illumina adapters were added through a secondary multiplex PCR, and the libraries were then gel-purified between 200 and 400 bp. The libraries contained internal 6-nucleotide barcodes that were used for demultiplexing. The libraries were sequenced on an Illumina MiSeq using 2x220 or 2x250 nucleotide paired-end reads. The study's processing was this. Paired reads were merged using FLASH 1.2.11 and were aligned to the GRCh37 human genome using BWA-MEM, after which TRA and TRB reads were extracted. An IMGT-derived reference of cassette sequences and CDR3 motifs, with pseudogenes included, was used for V and J assignment. Three-frame translation of reads was performed, and productive CDR3s were defined as those with a C...FGXG motif and no stop codons. Unique combinations of V-J cassette pair and CDR3 amino acid sequence were defined as clonotypes. Hamming distance filtering was applied to reads, with thresholds set by the sequence error rate of each sample in mapped regions. The public reads were quality trimmed at Q25 with fastp and then assembled into clones with MiXCR by TCRdb, keeping productive beta chains. Rows with a matching CDR3 protein are joined into one entry that keeps the most common DNA and genes. The V and J calls were not made by the authors but by TCRdb's processing. Counted in this sample were about 400,000 distinct CDR3 sequences; around 38% of them appeared once. The ten largest clones add up to around 12% of the sample.

Input material: glioma tissue, nonneoplastic brain tissue, or PBMCs (not recorded which). The rearranged segments are TRBV27 and TRBJ2-3; the D gene cannot be resolved reliably. The TCR was taken from a human donor with low-grade glioma or glioblastoma, undergoing nonglioma brain surgery, or in good health (not recorded which). Read as DNA, the sequence is TGTGCCAGCAGTCCATTAACTACAGATACGCAGTATTTT. This encodes CASSPLTTDTQYF.